Following are 28 T cell receptor beta chains from one sample sequenced in a study of T cell repertoires in cytomegalovirus infection. The antigens these receptors bind are not known. TCRdb re-analysed the reads in MiXCR, keeping a single row per CDR3 protein. The sample records roughly 310,000 distinct CDR3 sequences, under 35% being singletons. The material was cultured PBMCs, obtained from culture after CMV antigen stimulation. The origin of the receptors is a human donor in good health (CMV status not recorded). Some clones in this sample may be carry-over from other donors' samples.

This clonotype was detected only a few times. The chain carries TRBV5-4 and TRBJ2-3; 10 nucleotides line up with TRBD2. Germline CDR1 is SGHNT and CDR2 is YYREEE (reference sequence). This CDR3 has 18 amino acids. Unmatched junction bases numbered 10, after V lost 0 bases and J lost 3 bases. The CDR3 reads CASSLGQRGGFGTDTQYF. CDR3 coding DNA: TGTGCCAGCAGCTTGGGCCAGCGGGGGGGCTTCGGTACAGATACGCAGTATTTT.

The genes are TRBV6-5 and TRBJ1-2; no reliable D call. This CDR3 is built from 19 residues. The V gene's germline CDR1 is MNHEY and CDR2 SVGAGI. V dropped 3 bases and J dropped 0 bases, with 23 bases sitting between them. In nucleotides, the CDR3 is TGTGCCAGCAGTTATCTCTCCCTCGGCTCCGGGGTGCCTAACTATGGCTACACCTTC. Protein: CASSYLSLGSGVPNYGYTF.

This clonotype is classed as medium-sized. This chain uses TRBV6-6 with TRBJ1-1; 7 bases align to TRBD1. The germline V gene encodes CDR1 MNHNY and CDR2 SVGAGI (reference sequence). The length of the CDR3 is 18 residues. The V and J ends lost 4 bases and 1 base, in that order; junction bases with no gene match: 15. CDR3 amino acids: CASSFNPGFAGGNTEAFF. The CDR3 region has the DNA TGTGCCAGCAGTTTCAATCCGGGTTTTGCAGGGGGGAACACTGAAGCTTTCTTT.

This clonotype was seen only a few times. A junction boundary mismatches the germline segment, possibly from a read error. The genes are TRBV7-3 and TRBJ1-2; D possibly corresponds to TRBD1 (6 bases). The CDR3 runs to 13 residues. Germline V gives CDR1 SGHTA, CDR2 FQGTGA. The CDR3 coding sequence is TGTGCCAGCAGCTTGGACCGGGACATGGGAAGAATATTC. Translated, it gives CASSLDRDMGRIF.

The rearrangement joins TRBV6-1 to TRBJ1-2, with D perhaps matching TRBD1 (6 bases). Trimming pared 6 bases from V and 0 bases from J, leaving 26 bases between. Germline CDR1 and CDR2: MNHNS and SASEGT. The CDR3 is 19 amino acids. The CDR3 spells CASSRGRTGMMPSNYGYTF. The CDR3 DNA follows: TGTGCCAGCAGCCGAGGCCGTACAGGGATGATGCCATCTAACTATGGCTACACCTTC.

This clonotype was detected a few times. In nucleotides, the CDR3 is TGCAGTGCTATCCCCGGGCGGGAGAGGGGAGATACGCAGTATTTT. This encodes CSAIPGRERGDTQYF. This sequence joins TRBV20-1 and TRBJ2-3; TRBD2 matches at 7 bases. Germline-derived CDR1 and CDR2 are DFQATT and SNEGSKA (reference sequence). The CDR3 is made up of 15 amino acids. V shed 4 bases and J 5 bases; nucleotides not matched to a gene: 12.

V is TRBV4-1 and J is TRBJ2-1; 8 nucleotides line up with TRBD1. CDR1 and CDR2 (germline): MGHRA, YSYEKL. The junction had 10 bases not matched to a gene; V was cut back by 3 bases and J by 6 bases. The CDR3 sequence is 16 residues long. The chain's CDR3 is CASSHRDRLIPNEQFF. As DNA, the CDR3 is TGCGCCAGCAGCCACCGGGACAGGCTAATCCCCAATGAGCAGTTCTTC.

This chain joins TRBV6-6 and TRBJ1-5; 8 bases agree with TRBD1. The length of the CDR3 is 15 residues. Trimming took 7 bases from V and 1 from J; bases not matched to a gene: 6. Germline CDR1 and CDR2: MNHNY and SVGAGI (reference sequence). The CDR3 reads CASIQGARSNQPQHF. The CDR3 DNA reads TGTGCCAGCATCCAGGGGGCGCGGAGCAATCAGCCCCAGCATTTT.

The gene calls are TRBV4-1 and TRBJ2-7, with 7 bases matching TRBD1. Per the germline V gene, CDR1 is MGHRA and CDR2 is YSYEKL. The ends lost 1 base at V and 7 bases at J; junction bases unmatched: 10. The CDR3 loop spans 15 amino acids. This CDR3 is CASSQVDGDRREQYF. CDR3 DNA sequence: TGCGCCAGCAGCCAAGTTGATGGGGACAGAAGGGAGCAGTACTTC.

J is TRBJ2-6 and V is TRBV7-9; D may match TRBD1 or TRBD2 (5 bases each). Germline loops: CDR1 SEHNR, CDR2 FQNEAQ (reference sequence). V gave up 0 bases and J gave up 0 bases, with 12 bases separating them. CDR3 length equals 18 residues. As DNA, the CDR3 is TGTGCCAGCAGCTTAGCGCCGGGACGCCGCTCTGGGGCCAACGTCCTGACTTTC. Translation: CASSLAPGRRSGANVLTF. Complete variable domain (other parts from reference TRBV7-9 and TRBJ2-6): DTGVSQNPRHKITKRGQNVTFRCDPISEHNRLYWYRQTLGQGPEFLTYFQNEAQLEKSRLLSDRFSAERPKGSFSTLEIQRTEQGDSAMYLCASSLAPGRRSGANVLTFGAGSRLTVL.

V and J are TRBV2 and TRBJ1-3, with D possibly being TRBD1 (6 bases). The length of the CDR3 is 13 residues. Germline-derived CDR1 and CDR2 are SNHLY and FYNNEI. V was clipped by 6 bases and J by 4 bases, with 10 bases between them. CDR3 in amino acids: CASSAGQGNTIYF. The DNA for the CDR3 is TGTGCCAGCAGCGCCGGACAGGGAAACACCATATATTTT.

This clonotype was observed many times. CDR3 sequence reads: CASSFGLAGYQETQYF. The DNA of the CDR3 is TGTGCCAGCAGCTTCGGACTAGCGGGGTACCAAGAGACCCAGTACTTC. V is TRBV7-6 and J is TRBJ2-5, with TRBD2 matching 12 bases. The CDR3 has 16 amino acids. The V segment lost 3 bases and the J segment 0 bases; nucleotides outside the gene matches: 2. The germline CDR1 and CDR2 sequences are SGHVS and FNYEAQ.

This clonotype was counted a single time. The rearrangement uses TRBV28 and TRBJ2-5; D is ambiguous. Germline-derived CDR1 and CDR2 are MDHEN and SYDVKM. The CDR3 loop spans 13 amino acids. Trimming stripped 3 bases from V and 7 bases from J, with 12 bases between. Here the CDR3 reads CASSFGRQSTQYF. CDR3 bases: TGTGCCAGCAGTTTTGGACGGCAATCGACCCAGTACTTC.

The rearrangement joins TRBV7-6 to TRBJ1-1; 8 nucleotides line up with TRBD1. Germline V gives CDR1 SGHVS, CDR2 FNYEAQ. V shed 4 bases and J 4 bases; nucleotides not matched to a gene: 8. The CDR3 contains 15 residues. For the CDR3, the DNA is TGTGCCAGCAGCTCAATTGGACAGGGAATCACTGAAGCTTTCTTT. Translating gives CASSSIGQGITEAFF.

In this sample, this clonotype turned up many times. The chain couples TRBV7-3 to TRBJ2-2; no reliable D call. The CDR3 runs 16 residues. V lost 1 base, J lost 0 bases, and 9 bases lay in between. Germline loops: CDR1 SGHTA, CDR2 FQGTGA. CDR3 protein: CASSLNRPANTGELFF. Here the CDR3 DNA reads TGTGCCAGCAGCTTAAACAGACCTGCGAACACCGGGGAGCTGTTTTTT.

In its sample, this clonotype was seen once. This chain connects TRBV30 to TRBJ1-4; D remains ambiguous. The germline V gene encodes CDR1 GTSNPN and CDR2 SVGIG (reference sequence). The CDR3 sequence is 14 residues long. V lost 5 bases to trimming and J lost 8 bases, with 18 bases between them. CDR3 in DNA: TGTGCCTGGGACCAGACCGCTACCGGAGAAAAACTGTTTTTT. Translated, it gives CAWDQTATGEKLFF.

This clonotype showed up many times. The V and J genes are TRBV7-2 and TRBJ1-6, with D perhaps matching TRBD1 (5 bases). Trimming pared 5 bases from V and 6 bases from J, leaving 14 bases between. Germline loops: CDR1 SGHTA, CDR2 FQGNSA. The CDR3 extends over 15 amino acids. CDR3 amino acids: CASSPGQGINSPLHF. CDR3 sequence (DNA): TGTGCCAGCAGCCCCGGGCAGGGTATTAATTCACCCCTCCACTTT. Variable domain in full (rest from reference TRBV7-2 and TRBJ1-6): GAGVSQSPSNKVTEKGKDVELRCDPISGHTALYWYRQSLGQGLEFLIYFQGNSAPDKSGLPSDRFSAERTGGSVSTLTIQRTQQEDSAVYLCASSPGQGINSPLHFGNGTRLTVT.

This clonotype occurred a few times. DNA for the CDR3: TGCAGTGCTAGAGACGGGACTAGCGGGAGGCCGACGGACAATGAGCAGTTCTTC. Its translation is CSARDGTSGRPTDNEQFF. The chain is built from TRBV20-1 and TRBJ2-1; 15 nucleotides agree with TRBD2. The V gene end was trimmed by 0 bases and the J gene end by 5 bases; junction bases not matched to a gene: 8. Per the germline V gene, CDR1 is DFQATT and CDR2 is SNEGSKA (reference sequence). The CDR3 spans 18 residues.

As concerns this clonotype: The junction differs from germline at one of its ends, possibly a read error. J is TRBJ2-2 and V is TRBV4-2; 7 nucleotides match TRBD1. Germline CDR1 reads LGHNA; CDR2 reads YNFKEQ. This CDR3 spans 18 amino acids. Here the CDR3 reads CASSQSVGQASNTGELFF. CDR3 coding DNA: TGTGCCAGCAGCCAATCTGTAGGACAGGCTTCCAACACCGGGGAGTTGTTTTTT.

This clonotype has just a few counts. This chain links TRBV12-3 or TRBV12-4 with TRBJ2-1; 7 bases are a match to TRBD2. CDR3 length: 16 amino acids. Trimming at V came to 1 base and at J to 0 bases, leaving 3 bases not matched to a gene. The CDR3 bases are TGTGCCAGCAGTTTAGGAGCGGGGCGCTCCTACAATGAGCAGTTCTTC. Translation gives CASSLGAGRSYNEQFF.

This clonotype was seen at least ten times. The J gene is TRBJ1-1, the V gene TRBV6-2 or TRBV6-3; 7 bases are shared with TRBD1. The CDR3 runs to 13 residues. Per germline, CDR1 MNHEY and CDR2 SVGEGT. The junction had 5 bases not matched to a gene; V was cut back by 6 bases and J by 4 bases. The CDR3 here is CASRPTGFTEAFF. The CDR3 DNA is TGTGCCAGCAGGCCGACAGGGTTCACTGAAGCTTTCTTT.

CDR3 sequence reads: CASSYGGKSYEQYF. CDR3 bases: TGTGCCAGCAGTTATGGGGGCAAGTCCTACGAGCAGTACTTC. V usage is TRBV6-6 and J usage is TRBJ2-7; D possibly corresponds to TRBD1 (6 bases). The CDR3 contains 14 residues. CDR1 is MNHNY and CDR2 is SVGAGI in the germline V gene (reference sequence). V gave up 3 bases and J gave up 1 base, with 10 bases separating them.

This clonotype showed up many times. V and J are TRBV7-8 and TRBJ2-3; TRBD2 is a possible D gene (6 bases). The V end lost 1 base, the J end lost 2 bases, and 7 bases lay between the germline ends. Looked up from germline, CDR1 is SGHVS and CDR2 is FQNEAQ. CDR3 length: 14 amino acids. CDR3 nucleotide sequence: TGTGCCAGCAGCTTAGGCGGGATCACAGATACGCAGTATTTT. As protein: CASSLGGITDTQYF.

This clonotype is categorized as medium-sized. The chain has TRBV7-9 and TRBJ1-2, with D perhaps matching TRBD1 (6 bases). Trimming stripped 10 bases from V and 1 base from J, with 19 bases between. The V gene's germline CDR1 is SEHNR and CDR2 FQNEAQ (reference sequence). The CDR3 extends over 15 amino acids. DNA of the CDR3: TGTGCCACTCCTGGCAGGGGAAATTATAACTATGGCTACACCTTC. It codes for CATPGRGNYNYGYTF.

This clonotype was seen once. This rearrangement joins TRBV5-4 to TRBJ2-7; D may be TRBD2 (5 bases). The CDR3 spans 15 residues. From germline, CDR1 is SGHNT and CDR2 YYREEE (reference sequence). V dropped 4 bases and J dropped 0 bases, with 14 bases sitting between them. The CDR3 DNA follows: TGTGCCAGCAGCCATTCTAGCACTTACTCCTACGAGCAGTACTTC. It encodes CASSHSSTYSYEQYF.

The table lists this clonotype with a few counts. The V gene is TRBV4-1, the J gene TRBJ2-3, with 12 bases matching TRBD2. The CDR3 runs 18 residues. V trimming: 3 bases; J trimming: 6 bases; junction bases outside the gene matches: 13. Germline V gene sequence: CDR1 MGHRA, CDR2 YSYEKL. DNA of the CDR3: TGCGCCAGCAGCCAGGTTACTAGCGGGGGGACCATCCAGGATACGCAGTATTTT. It translates to CASSQVTSGGTIQDTQYF.

This chain uses TRBV6-8 with TRBJ1-1; TRBD1 matches at 8 bases. The CDR3 has 14 residues. The germline CDR1 and CDR2 sequences are MNHGY and SAAAGT. V lost 7 bases and J lost 1; bases outside the gene matches: 5. This CDR3 reads CASTLTGANTEAFF. The DNA of the CDR3 is TGTGCCAGCACTCTGACAGGGGCGAACACTGAAGCTTTCTTT.

Many counts were recorded for this clonotype. The genes are TRBV7-6 and TRBJ2-7; possibly TRBD2 for D (5 bases). Germline-derived CDR1 and CDR2 are SGHVS and FNYEAQ. V shed 8 bases and J shed 3 bases, with 14 bases lying between them. This CDR3 contains 13 residues. CDR3 coding DNA: TGTGCCAGCGGGGTTGGACGGGGCTACGAGCAGTACTTC. This codes for CASGVGRGYEQYF.